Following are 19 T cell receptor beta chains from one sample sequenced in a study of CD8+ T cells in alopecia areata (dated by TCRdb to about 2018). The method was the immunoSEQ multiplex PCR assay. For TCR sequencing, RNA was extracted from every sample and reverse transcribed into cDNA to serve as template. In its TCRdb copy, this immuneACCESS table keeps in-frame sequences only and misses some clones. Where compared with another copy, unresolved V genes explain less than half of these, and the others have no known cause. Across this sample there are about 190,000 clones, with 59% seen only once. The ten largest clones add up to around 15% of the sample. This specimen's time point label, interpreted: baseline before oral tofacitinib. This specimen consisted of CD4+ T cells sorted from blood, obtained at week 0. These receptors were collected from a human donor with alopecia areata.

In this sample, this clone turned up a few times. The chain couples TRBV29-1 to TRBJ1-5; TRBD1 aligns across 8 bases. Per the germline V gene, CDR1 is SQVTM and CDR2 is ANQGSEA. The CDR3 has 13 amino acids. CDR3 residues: CSAGQGGNQPQHF. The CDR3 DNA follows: TGCAGTGCCGGACAGGGCGGCAATCAGCCCCAGCATTTT.

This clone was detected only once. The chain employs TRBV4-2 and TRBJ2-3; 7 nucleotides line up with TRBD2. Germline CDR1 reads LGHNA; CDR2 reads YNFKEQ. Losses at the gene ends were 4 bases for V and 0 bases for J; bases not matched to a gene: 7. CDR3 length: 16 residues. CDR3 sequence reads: CASSLMRGTSTDTQYF. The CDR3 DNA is TGTGCCAGCAGCCTTATGCGGGGGACTAGCACAGATACGCAGTATTTT.

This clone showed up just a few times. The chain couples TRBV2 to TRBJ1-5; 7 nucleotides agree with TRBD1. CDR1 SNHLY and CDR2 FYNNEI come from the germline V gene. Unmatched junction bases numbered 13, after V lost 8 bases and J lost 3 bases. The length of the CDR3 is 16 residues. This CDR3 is CASGRGGRGNNQPQHF. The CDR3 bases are TGTGCCAGCGGACGAGGGGGCCGGGGAAACAATCAGCCCCAGCATTTT.

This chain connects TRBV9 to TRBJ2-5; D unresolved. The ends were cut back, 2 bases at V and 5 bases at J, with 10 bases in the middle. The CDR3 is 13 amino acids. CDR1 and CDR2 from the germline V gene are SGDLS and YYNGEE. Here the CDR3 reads CASSVTVSETQYF. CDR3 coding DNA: TGTGCCAGCAGCGTGACTGTCTCGGAGACCCAGTACTTC.

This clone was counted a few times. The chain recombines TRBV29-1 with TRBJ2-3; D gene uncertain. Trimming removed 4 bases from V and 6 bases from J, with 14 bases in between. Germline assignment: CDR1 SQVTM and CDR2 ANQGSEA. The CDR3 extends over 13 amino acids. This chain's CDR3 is CSVGPSVMDTQYF. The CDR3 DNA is TGCAGCGTTGGCCCCTCAGTTATGGATACGCAGTATTTT.

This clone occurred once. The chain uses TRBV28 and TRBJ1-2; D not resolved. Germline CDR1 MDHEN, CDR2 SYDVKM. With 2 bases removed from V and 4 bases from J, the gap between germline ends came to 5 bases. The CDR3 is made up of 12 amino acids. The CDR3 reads CASSLGRYGYTF. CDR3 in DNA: TGTGCCAGCAGTTTAGGGCGCTATGGCTACACCTTC.

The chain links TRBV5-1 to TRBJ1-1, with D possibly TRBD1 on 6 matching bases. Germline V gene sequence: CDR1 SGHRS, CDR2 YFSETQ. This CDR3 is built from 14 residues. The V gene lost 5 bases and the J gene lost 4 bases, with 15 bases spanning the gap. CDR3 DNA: TGCGCCAGCAGACAGGGATCTGAGTTCACTGAAGCTTTCTTT. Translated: CASRQGSEFTEAFF. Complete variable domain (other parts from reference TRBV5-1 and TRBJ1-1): KAGVTQTPRYLIKTRGQQVTLSCSPISGHRSVSWYQQTPGQGLQFLFEYFSETQRNKGNFPGRFSGRQFSNSRSEMNVSTLELGDSALYLCASRQGSEFTEAFFGQGTRLTVV.

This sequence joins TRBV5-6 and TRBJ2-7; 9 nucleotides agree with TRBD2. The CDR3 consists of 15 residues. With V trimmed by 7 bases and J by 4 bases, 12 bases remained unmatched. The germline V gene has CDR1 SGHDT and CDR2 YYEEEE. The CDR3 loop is CASDRNSGGKYEQYF. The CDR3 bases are TGTGCCAGCGACCGCAATAGCGGGGGAAAGTACGAGCAGTACTTC.

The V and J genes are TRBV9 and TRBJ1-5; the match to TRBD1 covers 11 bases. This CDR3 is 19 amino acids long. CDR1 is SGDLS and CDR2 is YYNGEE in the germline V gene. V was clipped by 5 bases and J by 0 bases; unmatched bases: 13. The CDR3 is CASSRLGTGGTYSNQPQHF. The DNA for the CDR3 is TGTGCCAGCAGTAGATTAGGGACAGGGGGAACATATAGCAATCAGCCCCAGCATTTT.

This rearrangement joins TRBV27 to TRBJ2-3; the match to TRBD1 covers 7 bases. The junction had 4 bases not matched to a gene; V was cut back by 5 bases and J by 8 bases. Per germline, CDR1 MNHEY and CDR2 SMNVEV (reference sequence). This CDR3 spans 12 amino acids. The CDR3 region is CASSNRGGTQYF. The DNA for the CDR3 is TGTGCCAGCAGTAACAGGGGTGGTACGCAGTATTTT.

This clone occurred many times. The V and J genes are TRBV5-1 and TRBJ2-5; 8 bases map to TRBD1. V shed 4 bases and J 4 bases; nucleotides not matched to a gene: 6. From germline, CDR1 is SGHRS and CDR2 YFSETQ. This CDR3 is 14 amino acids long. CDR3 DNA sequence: TGCGCCAGCAGCACAGGACAGGGCGGAGAGACCCAGTACTTC. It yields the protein CASSTGQGGETQYF.

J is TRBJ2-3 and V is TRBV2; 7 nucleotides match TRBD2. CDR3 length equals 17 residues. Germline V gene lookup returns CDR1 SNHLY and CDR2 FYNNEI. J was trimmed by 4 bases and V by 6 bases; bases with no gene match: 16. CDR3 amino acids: CASRFGLGDFLSDTQYF. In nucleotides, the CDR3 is TGTGCCAGCAGATTTGGACTAGGGGATTTTCTGTCAGATACGCAGTATTTT. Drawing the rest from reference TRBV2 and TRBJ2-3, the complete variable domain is EPEVTQTPSHQVTQMGQEVILRCVPISNHLYFYWYRQILGQKVEFLVSFYNNEISEKSEIFDDQFSVERPDGSNFTLKIRSTKLEDSAMYFCASRFGLGDFLSDTQYFGPGTRLTVL.

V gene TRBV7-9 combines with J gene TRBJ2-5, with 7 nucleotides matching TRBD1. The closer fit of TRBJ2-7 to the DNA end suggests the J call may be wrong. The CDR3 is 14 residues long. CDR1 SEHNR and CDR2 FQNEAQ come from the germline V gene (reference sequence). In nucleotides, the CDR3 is TGTGCCAGCAGCCGTTGGACAGGAGAGTACGAGCAGTACTTC. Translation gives CASSRWTGEYEQYF.

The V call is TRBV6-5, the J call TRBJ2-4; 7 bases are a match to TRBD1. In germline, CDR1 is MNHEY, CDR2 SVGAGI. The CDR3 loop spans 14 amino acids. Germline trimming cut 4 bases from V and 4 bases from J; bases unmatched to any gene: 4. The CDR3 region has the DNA TGTGCCAGCAGTTCCACAGGGGTTAAAAACATTCAGTACTTC. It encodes CASSSTGVKNIQYF.

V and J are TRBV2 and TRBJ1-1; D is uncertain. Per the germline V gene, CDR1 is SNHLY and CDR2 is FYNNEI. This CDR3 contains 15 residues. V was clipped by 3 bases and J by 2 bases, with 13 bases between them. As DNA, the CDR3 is TGTGCCAGCAGTGATTTAGCAGGATCCAACACTGAAGCTTTCTTT. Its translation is CASSDLAGSNTEAFF.

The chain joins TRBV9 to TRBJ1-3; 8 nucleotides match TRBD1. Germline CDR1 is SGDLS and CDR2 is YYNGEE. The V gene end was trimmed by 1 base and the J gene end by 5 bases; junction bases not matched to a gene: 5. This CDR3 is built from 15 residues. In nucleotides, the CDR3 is TGTGCCAGCAGCGTAAGACAGGGGAAAAGAAACACCATATATTTT. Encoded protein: CASSVRQGKRNTIYF.

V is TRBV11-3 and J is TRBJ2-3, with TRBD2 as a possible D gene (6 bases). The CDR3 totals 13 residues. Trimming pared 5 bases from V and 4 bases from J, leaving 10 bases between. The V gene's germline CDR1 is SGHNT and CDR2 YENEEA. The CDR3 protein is CASSVPSADTQYF. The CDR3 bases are TGTGCCAGCAGCGTGCCTAGCGCAGATACGCAGTATTTT.

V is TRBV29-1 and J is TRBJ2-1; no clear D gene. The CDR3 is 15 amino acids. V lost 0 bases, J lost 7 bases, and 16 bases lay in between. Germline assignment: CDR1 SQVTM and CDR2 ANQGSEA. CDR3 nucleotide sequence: TGCAGCGTTGAAGATCTTTCCGCGGTTACGAATGAGCAGTTCTTC. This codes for CSVEDLSAVTNEQFF.

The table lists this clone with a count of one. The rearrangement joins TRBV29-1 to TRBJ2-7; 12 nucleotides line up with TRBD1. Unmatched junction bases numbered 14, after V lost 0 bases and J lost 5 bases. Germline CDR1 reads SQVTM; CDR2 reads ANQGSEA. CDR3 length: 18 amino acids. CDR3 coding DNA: TGCAGCGTTGAAGATCCCCGGGGAGGGGGACAGGGGGCTAACGAGCAGTACTTC. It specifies CSVEDPRGGGQGANEQYF.